This TCR beta chain was documented in a study of T-cell memory formation after mild COVID-19. As for the study in general: TCR clusters were mostly donor specific.

5'RACE primed from the constant segment yielded TCR alpha and TCR beta cDNA libraries bearing sample barcodes and UMIs. TCRdb called the 5' RACE reads again in MiXCR, with one record for every CDR3 protein. The sample lists about 140,000 distinct CDR3 sequences; roughly 13% were seen once. The J segment lost 2 bases and the V segment lost 0 bases, leaving 4 bases of the junction unmatched. This CDR3 has 16 amino acids. Germline V gene lookup returns CDR1 SGHRS and CDR2 YFSETQ. As for this clonotype: Its matching antigen is unknown.

Broader study findings: Chiefly within CM and EM were the contracting CD4+ clones; CD8+ ones were within EMRA.

This sequence originates from an adult woman who had mild COVID-19 (a few samples of this study predate the infection). Cell type and time point are not known. Sequenced: PBMCs or a T cell subset sorted from them (not recorded which). The gene calls are TRBV5-1 and TRBJ2-3; 9 nucleotides match TRBD2. The CDR3 sequence is CASSLGTGLATDTQYF. CDR3 nucleotides: TGCGCCAGCAGCTTGGGTACGGGACTAGCCACAGATACGCAGTATTTT.